The sequence of this T cell receptor (beta chain) was determined in a study of T cell clonality in common variable immunodeficiency. The table came from immunoSEQ multiplex PCR; TCRdb's copy has only in-frame clones and leaves some out. There are 80,000 or so clones in the sample, none observed a single time. This clone was counted ten times or more. Its antigen is as yet unknown. Read sequence stops 3 residues before the CDR3 end, and the germline J gene provides the missing end. V lost 7 bases and J lost 4, with 14 bases in between. Germline V lookup: CDR1 SGHTA, CDR2 FQGNSA. The CDR3 sequence is 13 residues long. Broader study findings: Patient heterogeneity in the CVID cohort limited correlations between repertoire features and clinical complications.

Most patients and controls had Caucasian heritage. Each donor provided about 5 to 8 ml of heparinized whole blood. This TCR came from a person between 18 and 75 years old in good health. This chain connects TRBV7-2 to TRBJ2-7, with a tentative D call TRBD1 (6 bases). Material for sequencing was peripheral blood mononuclear cells. CDR3 amino acids: CASNHSGVYEQYF. Partial CDR3 DNA: TGTGCCAGCAACCACTCAGGGGTTTACGAG.